This T cell receptor (beta chain) derives from a study of CD8 T cells in ankylosing spondylitis. Points from the study as a whole: Seemingly characteristic of ankylosing spondylitis blood was a TCR beta motif consisting of about 8 highly homologous variants.

Library preparation for TCR beta used quantitative 5'-RACE with molecular barcodes. TCRdb used MiXCR to reprocess the 5' RACE reads, holding one entry per CDR3 protein. This sample has roughly 670,000 distinct CDR3 sequences, with 15% to 20% found just once. The sample holds a few counts of this clonotype. Its specificity is unknown. Germline V gene lookup returns CDR1 SGHDN and CDR2 FVKESK. V gave up 0 bases and J gave up 4 bases, with 12 bases separating them. This CDR3 is built from 15 residues. The chain recombines TRBV14 with TRBJ1-2; D is uncertain. The sample was blood, either unsorted or a sorted T cell fraction (not recorded which). This receptor was taken from a male donor with ankylosing spondylitis. The CDR3 region is CASSQDLVTAYGYTF. The CDR3 DNA sequence: TGTGCCAGCAGCCAAGATCTGGTCACGGCCTATGGCTACACCTTC.